This TCR beta chain was retrieved from a study of shared clonotypes between healthy human individuals. Per the study methods: There were no quality scores in the junction-only immunoSEQ sequences, so filtering differed. This table comes from immunoSEQ multiplex PCR, and its TCRdb copy is limited to in-frame clones, with some not included. That table supplies the V and J calls and clone size; D and trimming were determined from the DNA. The sample contains about 610,000 clones, around 96% of which appear only once. The V and J ends lost 0 bases and 2 bases, in that order; junction bases with no gene match: 3. CDR1 LNHNV and CDR2 YYDKDF come from the germline V gene (reference sequence). The CDR3 loop spans 16 amino acids. Study-level results: Enrolling few donors narrowed the genetic and exposure-history diversity that was represented.

As for this clone: Its target is unknown.

In the naive CD8 group, cells lacked CD45RO and were positively selected for CCR7, so terminally differentiated effector memory CD45RA+ cells were left out. The sequencing sample was made of naive CD8+ T cells sorted from blood. The chain uses TRBV15 and TRBJ2-7, with 11 nucleotides matching TRBD2. The receptor was derived from a young woman in good health. The CDR3 coding sequence is TGTGCCACCAGCAGAGATCTAGCGGGAGGCGCCTACGAGCAGTACTTC. It specifies CATSRDLAGGAYEQYF.